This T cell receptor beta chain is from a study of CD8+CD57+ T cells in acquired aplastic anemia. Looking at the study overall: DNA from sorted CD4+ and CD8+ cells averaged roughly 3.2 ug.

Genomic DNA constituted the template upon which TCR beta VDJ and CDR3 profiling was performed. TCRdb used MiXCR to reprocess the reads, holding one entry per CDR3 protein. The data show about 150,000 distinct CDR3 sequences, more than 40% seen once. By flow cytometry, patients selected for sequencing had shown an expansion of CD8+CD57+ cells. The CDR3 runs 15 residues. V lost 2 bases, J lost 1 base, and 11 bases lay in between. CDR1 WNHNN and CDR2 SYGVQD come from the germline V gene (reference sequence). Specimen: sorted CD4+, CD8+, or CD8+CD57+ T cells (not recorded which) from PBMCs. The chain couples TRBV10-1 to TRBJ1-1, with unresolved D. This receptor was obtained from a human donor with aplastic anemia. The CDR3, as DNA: TGCGCCAGCAGTGAGAGGACGACCGCGAACACTGAAGCTTTCTTT. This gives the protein CASSERTTANTEAFF.